This TCR beta chain was retrieved from a study of CD8 T cells in ankylosing spondylitis. Study observations and caveats: Significantly higher representation of disease-linked clones was reported for matched ankylosing spondylitis synovial fluid. CD8+ by phenotype, disease-linked clones were relatively rare in peripheral blood. Seemingly characteristic of ankylosing spondylitis blood was a TCR beta motif consisting of about 8 highly homologous variants.

The V and J ends lost 4 bases and 8 bases respectively, with 10 bases between them. The germline V gene encodes CDR1 LGHDT and CDR2 YNNKEL (reference sequence). The CDR3 has 12 amino acids. TCRdb processed the 5' RACE reads anew with MiXCR; each CDR3 protein has one entry. The repertoire holds approximately 220,000 distinct CDR3 sequences, with over 9.5% as singletons. Worth noting for this clonotype: Its antigen is unknown.

This sequence originates from a male donor with ankylosing spondylitis or in good health (not recorded which). The sequencing sample was made of blood, either unsorted or a sorted T cell fraction (not recorded which). The V and J genes are TRBV3-1 and TRBJ2-3; D possibly uses TRBD1 or TRBD2 (5 bases each). The CDR3 region has the DNA TGTGCCAGCAGCCGAGAGGGGTTTACGCAGTATTTT. Amino acid sequence: CASSREGFTQYF.